This T cell receptor beta chain was retrieved from a study of Graves' ophthalmopathy and Graves' hyperthyroidism. Study-wide findings and caveats: Thyroid clonotypes that were expanded above 0.001 frequency mostly also appeared in blood.

Patients newly diagnosed with hyperthyroidism, under 2 months' duration, were aged 18 to 65, the study reports. Exclusion criteria comprised other autoimmune diseases, uncontrolled infections, pregnancy or lactation in patients. RNA transcripts yielded amplified TCR beta CDR3 regions. First-round RT-PCR relied on HTBI primers, and a second-round multiplex PCR came next. MiXCR, applied by TCRdb to the multiplex PCR reads, yields one record per CDR3 protein. The data hold 300,000 to 500,000 distinct CDR3 sequences, with just over 15% observed a single time. This clonotype was observed many times. Antigen unknown. The V gene lost 7 bases and the J gene lost 2 bases, with 20 bases spanning the gap. This CDR3 is 16 amino acids long.

The genes are TRBV12-3 or TRBV12-4 and TRBJ1-2; D may be TRBD1 (6 bases). The sequenced sample was peripheral blood. This sequence was found in a young woman with stable Graves' hyperthyroidism. The CDR3 region has the DNA TGTGCCAGCACCCAGGGCGTCAGGGGAGCGAACTATGGCTACACCTTC. Its protein is CASTQGVRGANYGYTF.